This T cell receptor (beta chain) was identified during a study of blood T cell repertoires in COVID-19. Authors' analysis steps: Cell counts per sample came from amplifying reference gene primers. Sequenced by immunoSEQ multiplex PCR; TCRdb stores in-frame clones only, minus some. The DNA gave D and trimming, while V, J and clone size come from that table. Of around 110,000 clones listed, 84% are singletons. This CDR3 contains 14 residues. The V segment lost 7 bases and the J segment 6 bases; nucleotides outside the gene matches: 10. Germline CDR1 KGHDR, CDR2 SFDVKD. Input material: PBMCs or T cells enriched from blood (not recorded which). This TCR was recovered from a woman in her 30s who had recovered from COVID-19. The chain recombines TRBV24-1 with TRBJ2-7; TRBD2 matches 8 bases. The chain's CDR3 is CATSPGLGVFEQYF. The CDR3 DNA reads TGTGCCACCAGCCCGGGACTAGGGGTTTTCGAGCAGTACTTC.